This T cell receptor (beta chain) was sequenced during a study of T cell responses to AZD1222 COVID-19 vaccine. Study overall: Pooling of second doses given at about 4 or about 12 weeks was done. Study-wide results and limits: Females made up more of the donors, who were largely white British, and clonal diversity may have come out too low.

In the case of this clone: Its antigen remains unknown.

Here immunoSEQ multiplex PCR was the method, and the copy in TCRdb shows in-frame clones only, minus some. The sample holds 25,000 to 35,000 clones, around 78% seen once. The ends were cut back, 5 bases at V and 2 bases at J, with 10 bases in the middle. Germline loops: CDR1 MNHEY, CDR2 SMNVEV (reference sequence). The CDR3 is 13 amino acids. The chain carries TRBV27 and TRBJ2-7; D remains ambiguous. The sequencing here drew on peripheral blood, taken on day 0 of AZD1222 vaccination. The receptor's source is an adult in good health. The CDR3 DNA is TGTGCCAGCAGTCAGACCCCCGCCTACGAGCAGTACGTC. It encodes CASSQTPAYEQYV.